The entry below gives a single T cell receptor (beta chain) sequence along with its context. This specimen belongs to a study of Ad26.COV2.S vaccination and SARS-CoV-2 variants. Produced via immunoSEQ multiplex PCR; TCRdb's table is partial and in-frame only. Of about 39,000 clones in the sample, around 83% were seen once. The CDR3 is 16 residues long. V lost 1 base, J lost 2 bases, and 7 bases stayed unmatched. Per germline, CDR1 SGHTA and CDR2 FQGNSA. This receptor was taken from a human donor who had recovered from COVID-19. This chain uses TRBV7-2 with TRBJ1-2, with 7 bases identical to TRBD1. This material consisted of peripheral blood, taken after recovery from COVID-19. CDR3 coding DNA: TGTGCCAGCAGCTTAGTTGGAGGGGGACAGAACTATGGCTACACCTTC. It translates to CASSLVGGGQNYGYTF. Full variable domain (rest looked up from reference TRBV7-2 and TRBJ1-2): GAGVSQSPSNKVTEKGKDVELRCDPISGHTALYWYRQSLGQGLEFLIYFQGNSAPDKSGLPSDRFSAERTGGSVSTLTIQRTQQEDSAVYLCASSLVGGGQNYGYTFGSGTRLTVV.